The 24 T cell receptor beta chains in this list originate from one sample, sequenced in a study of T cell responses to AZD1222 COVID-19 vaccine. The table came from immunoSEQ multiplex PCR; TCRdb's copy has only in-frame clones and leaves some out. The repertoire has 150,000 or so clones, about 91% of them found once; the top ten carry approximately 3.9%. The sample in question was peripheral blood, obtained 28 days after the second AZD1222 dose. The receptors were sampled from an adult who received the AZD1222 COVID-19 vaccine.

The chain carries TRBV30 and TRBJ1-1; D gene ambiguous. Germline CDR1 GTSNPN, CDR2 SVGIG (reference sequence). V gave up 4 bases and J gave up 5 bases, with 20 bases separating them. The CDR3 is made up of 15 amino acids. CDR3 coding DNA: TGTGCCTGGAACCCCCGGTTCGTCAGGACTACTGAAGCTTTCTTT. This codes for CAWNPRFVRTTEAFF.

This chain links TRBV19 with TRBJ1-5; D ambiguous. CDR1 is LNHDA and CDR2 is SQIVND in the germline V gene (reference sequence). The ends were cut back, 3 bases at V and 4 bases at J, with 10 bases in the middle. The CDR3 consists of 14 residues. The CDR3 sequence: CASSIEAVNQPQHF. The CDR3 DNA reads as TGTGCCAGTAGTATTGAGGCGGTAAATCAGCCCCAGCATTTT.

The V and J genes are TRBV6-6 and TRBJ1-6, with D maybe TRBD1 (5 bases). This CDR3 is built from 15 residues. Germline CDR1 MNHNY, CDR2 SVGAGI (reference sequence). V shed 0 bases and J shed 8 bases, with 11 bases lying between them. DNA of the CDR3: TGTGCCAGCAGTTACTCTGGGGAAGGGGATTCACCCCTCCACTTT. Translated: CASSYSGEGDSPLHF.

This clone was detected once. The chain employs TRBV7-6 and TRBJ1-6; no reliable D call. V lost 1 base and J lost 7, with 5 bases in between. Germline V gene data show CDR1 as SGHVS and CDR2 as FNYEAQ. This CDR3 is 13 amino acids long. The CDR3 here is CASSLEWNSPLHF. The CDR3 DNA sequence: TGTGCCAGCAGCTTAGAATGGAATTCACCCCTCCACTTT.

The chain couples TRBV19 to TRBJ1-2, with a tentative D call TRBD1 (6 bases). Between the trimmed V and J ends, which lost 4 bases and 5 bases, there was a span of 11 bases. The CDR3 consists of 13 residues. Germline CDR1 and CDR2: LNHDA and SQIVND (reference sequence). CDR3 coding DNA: TGTGCCAGTAGTACGCCAGGGGAATATGGCTACACCTTC. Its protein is CASSTPGEYGYTF.

CDR3 in amino acids: CASSIKAGSDTQYF. The CDR3 DNA sequence: TGTGCCAGTAGTATCAAAGCGGGTAGTGATACGCAGTATTTT. The chain combines TRBV19 with TRBJ2-3, with D possibly matching TRBD2 (6 bases). Looked up from germline, CDR1 is LNHDA and CDR2 is SQIVND (reference sequence). The germline V and J ends were trimmed by 3 bases and 6 bases, with 13 bases remaining between them. The CDR3 spans 14 residues.

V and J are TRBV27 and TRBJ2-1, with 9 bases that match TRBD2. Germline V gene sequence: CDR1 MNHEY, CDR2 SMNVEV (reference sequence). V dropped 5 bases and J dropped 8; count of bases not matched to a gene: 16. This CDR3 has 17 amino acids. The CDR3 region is CASSPRLAEIPRDEQFF. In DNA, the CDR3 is TGTGCCAGCAGTCCCCGACTAGCGGAGATTCCTAGGGATGAGCAGTTCTTC.

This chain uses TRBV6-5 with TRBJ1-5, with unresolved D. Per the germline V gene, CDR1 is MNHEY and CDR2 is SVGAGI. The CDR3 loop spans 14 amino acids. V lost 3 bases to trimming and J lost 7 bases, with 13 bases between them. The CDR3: CASSYKAPGQPQHF. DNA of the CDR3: TGTGCCAGCAGTTATAAGGCCCCGGGCCAGCCCCAGCATTTT.

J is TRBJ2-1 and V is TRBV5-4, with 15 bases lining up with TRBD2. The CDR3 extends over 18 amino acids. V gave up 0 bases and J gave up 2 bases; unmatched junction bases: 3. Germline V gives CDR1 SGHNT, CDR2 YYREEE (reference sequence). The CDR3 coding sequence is TGTGCCAGCAGCTTGGGGACTAGCGGGAGGGCCGCCTACAATGAGCAGTTCTTC. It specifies CASSLGTSGRAAYNEQFF.

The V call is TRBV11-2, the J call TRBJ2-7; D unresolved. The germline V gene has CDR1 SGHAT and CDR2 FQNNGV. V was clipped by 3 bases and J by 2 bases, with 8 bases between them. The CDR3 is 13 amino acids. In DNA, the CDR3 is TGTGCCAGCAGCTTCCACTTAACCTACGAGCAGTACTTC. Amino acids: CASSFHLTYEQYF. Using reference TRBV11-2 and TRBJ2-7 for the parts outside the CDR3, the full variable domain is EAGVAQSPRYKIIEKRQSVAFWCNPISGHATLYWYQQILGQGPKLLIQFQNNGVVDDSQLPKDRFSAERLKGVDSTLKIQPAKLEDSAVYLCASSFHLTYEQYFGPGTRLTVT.

The CDR3 DNA reads TGTGCCATCGGGACATTCCAAACTGGGGCCAACGTCCTGACTTTC. Translation: CAIGTFQTGANVLTF. The chain couples TRBV10-3 to TRBJ2-6; a weak D match, TRBD1 (6 bases). Germline CDR1 reads ENHRY; CDR2 reads SYGVKD. CDR3 length: 15 amino acids. V dropped 8 bases and J dropped 2 bases, with 13 bases sitting between them.

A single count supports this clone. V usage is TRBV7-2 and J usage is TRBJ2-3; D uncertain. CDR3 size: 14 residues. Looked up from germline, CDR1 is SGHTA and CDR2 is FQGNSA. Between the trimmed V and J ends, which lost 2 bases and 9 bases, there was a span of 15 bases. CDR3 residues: CASSLTPDQDTQYF. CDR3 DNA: TGTGCCAGCAGCTTAACCCCTGACCAGGACACGCAGTATTTT.

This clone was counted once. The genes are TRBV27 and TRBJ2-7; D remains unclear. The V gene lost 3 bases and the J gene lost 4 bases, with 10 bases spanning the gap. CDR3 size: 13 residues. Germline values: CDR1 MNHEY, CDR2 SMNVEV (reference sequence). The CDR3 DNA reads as TGTGCCAGCAGTTTCCGCAGCGCTTACGAGCAGTACTTC. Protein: CASSFRSAYEQYF.

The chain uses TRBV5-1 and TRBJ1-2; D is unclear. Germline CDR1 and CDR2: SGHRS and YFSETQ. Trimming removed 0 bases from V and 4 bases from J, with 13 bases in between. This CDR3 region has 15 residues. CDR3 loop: CASSLEAGLTYGYTF. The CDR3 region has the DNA TGCGCCAGCAGCTTGGAAGCAGGTCTCACCTATGGCTACACCTTC.

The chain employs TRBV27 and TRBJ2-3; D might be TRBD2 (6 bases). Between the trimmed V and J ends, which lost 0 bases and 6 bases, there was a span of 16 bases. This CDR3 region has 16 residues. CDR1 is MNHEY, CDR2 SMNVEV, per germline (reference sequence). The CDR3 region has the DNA TGTGCCAGCAGTTTATCGGGACTTATTCAGAGCGATACGCAGTATTTT. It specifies CASSLSGLIQSDTQYF.

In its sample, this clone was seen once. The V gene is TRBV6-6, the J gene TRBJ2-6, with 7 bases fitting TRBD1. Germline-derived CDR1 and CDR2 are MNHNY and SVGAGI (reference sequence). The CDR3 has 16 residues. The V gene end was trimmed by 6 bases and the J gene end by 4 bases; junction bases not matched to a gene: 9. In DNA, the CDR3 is TGTGCCAGCAGCCGACAGGGTTCGGGCGGGGCCAACGTCCTGACTTTC. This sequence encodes CASSRQGSGGANVLTF.

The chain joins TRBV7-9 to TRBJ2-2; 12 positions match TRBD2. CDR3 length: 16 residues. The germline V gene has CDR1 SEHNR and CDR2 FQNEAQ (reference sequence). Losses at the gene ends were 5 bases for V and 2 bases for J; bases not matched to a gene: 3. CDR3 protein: CASSLLAGGNTGELFF. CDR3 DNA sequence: TGTGCCAGCAGCCTACTAGCGGGAGGTAACACCGGGGAGCTGTTTTTT.

CDR3 nucleotide sequence: TGCGCCAGCAGCCTAAGACTAGCGGACGTTTCCTACAATGAGCAGTTCTTC. Encoded protein: CASSLRLADVSYNEQFF. The chain combines TRBV5-1 with TRBJ2-1, with 9 bases aligning to TRBD2. The CDR3 loop spans 17 amino acids. Germline trimming cut 4 bases from V and 1 base from J; bases unmatched to any gene: 9. Per germline, CDR1 SGHRS and CDR2 YFSETQ.

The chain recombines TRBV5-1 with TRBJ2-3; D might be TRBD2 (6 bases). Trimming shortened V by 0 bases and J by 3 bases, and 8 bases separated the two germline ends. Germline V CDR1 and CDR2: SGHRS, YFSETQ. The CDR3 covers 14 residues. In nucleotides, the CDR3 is TGCGCCAGCAGCTTGGGTGGGGGGACAGATACGCAGTATTTT. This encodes CASSLGGGTDTQYF.

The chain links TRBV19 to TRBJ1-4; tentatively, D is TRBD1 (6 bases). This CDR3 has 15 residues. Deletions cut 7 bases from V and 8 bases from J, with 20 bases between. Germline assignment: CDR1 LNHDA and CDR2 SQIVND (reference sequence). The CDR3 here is CASNRRRGGGEKLFF. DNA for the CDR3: TGTGCCAGTAATCGGCGCAGGGGTGGAGGGGAAAAACTGTTTTTT.

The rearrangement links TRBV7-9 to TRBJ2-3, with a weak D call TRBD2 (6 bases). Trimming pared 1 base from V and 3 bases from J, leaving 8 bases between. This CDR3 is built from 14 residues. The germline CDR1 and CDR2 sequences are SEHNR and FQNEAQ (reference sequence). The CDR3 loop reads CASSLEGRTDTQYF. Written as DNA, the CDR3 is TGTGCCAGCAGCTTAGAGGGGAGGACAGATACGCAGTATTTT.

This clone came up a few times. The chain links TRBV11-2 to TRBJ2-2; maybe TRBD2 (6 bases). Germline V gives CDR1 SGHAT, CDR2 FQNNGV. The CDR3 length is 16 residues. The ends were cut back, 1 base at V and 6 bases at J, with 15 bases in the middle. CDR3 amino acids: CASSLVRGMGSGELFF. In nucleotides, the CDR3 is TGTGCCAGCAGCTTAGTTCGGGGGATGGGCTCCGGGGAGCTGTTTTTT.

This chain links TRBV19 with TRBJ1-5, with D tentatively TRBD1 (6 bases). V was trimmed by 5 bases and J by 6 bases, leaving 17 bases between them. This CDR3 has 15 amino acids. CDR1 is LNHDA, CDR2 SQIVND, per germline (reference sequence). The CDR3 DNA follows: TGTGCCAGTAGTTTCCCAGGGGTGGGGGGTCAGCCCCAGCATTTT. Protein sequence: CASSFPGVGGQPQHF.

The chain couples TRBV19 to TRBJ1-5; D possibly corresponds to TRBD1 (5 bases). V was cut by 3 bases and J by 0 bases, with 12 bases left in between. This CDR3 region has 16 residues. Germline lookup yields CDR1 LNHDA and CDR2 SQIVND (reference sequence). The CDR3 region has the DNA TGTGCCAGTAGTATCGGTGCGGGGGTTAGCAATCAGCCCCAGCATTTT. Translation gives CASSIGAGVSNQPQHF. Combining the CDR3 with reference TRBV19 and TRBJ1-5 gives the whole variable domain DGGITQSPKYLFRKEGQNVTLSCEQNLNHDAMYWYRQDPGQGLRLIYYSQIVNDFQKGDIAEGYSVSREKKESFPLTVTSAQKNPTAFYLCASSIGAGVSNQPQHFGDGTRLSIL.